This TCR beta chain was identified in a study of CD8 T cells in Susac syndrome. In the study overall: When blood was drawn, the patients with Susac syndrome were therapy-naive, on corticosteroids, or on intravenous immunoglobulin alone.

Reverse transcription of roughly 0.5 to 1 ug RNA used random hexamers. Amplification of the TCR beta CDR3 was carried out by immunoSEQ multiplex PCR, which spanned a total of 54 Vbeta and 13 Jbeta segments. TCRdb itself ran the immunoSEQ multiplex PCR reads through MiXCR, one entry per CDR3 protein. The sample has about 200,000 distinct CDR3 sequences; about 91% are singletons. TEMRA cells were FACS-enriched and CD8+ and CD4+ T cells negatively isolated. CDR3 length: 16 residues. Germline assignment: CDR1 LGHNA and CDR2 YNFKEQ. V was shortened by 0 bases and J by 6 bases, with 14 bases between the two germline ends.

The sequencing input was CD4+ T cells from PBMCs. The clonotype comes from a human donor with Susac syndrome. The rearrangement links TRBV4-2 to TRBJ2-2, with D perhaps TRBD2 (5 bases). CDR3 protein: CASSQETGWVAGELFF. CDR3 in DNA: TGTGCCAGCAGCCAAGAAACGGGATGGGTAGCCGGGGAGCTGTTTTTT.